This T cell receptor beta chain was recorded in a study of shared clonotypes between healthy human individuals. Study-level results: Owing to a small donor count, the genetic and exposure-history diversity represented was limited. It was observed that about 5% of naive CD4 clonotypes were shared across several donors.

Data came from immunoSEQ multiplex PCR; TCRdb stores just in-frame clones and leaves some out. Of around 990,000 clones listed, roughly 80% were seen once; the top ten hold 0.89%. In regard to this clone: The antigen is unknown.

This CDR3 has 14 residues. The ends were cut back, 0 bases at V and 3 bases at J, with 9 bases in the middle. Germline values: CDR1 SGHRS, CDR2 YFSETQ. The source of this sequence is a man younger than 35 in good health. Some clones in this sample may be carry-over from other donors' samples. The rearrangement joins TRBV5-1 to TRBJ1-1, with D hard to call. What was sequenced was memory CD4+ T cells from PBMCs. As for subset: CD45RA-negative fraction. The CDR3 DNA reads as TGCGCCAGCAGCTTGGAGCCGGTTTACACTGAAGCTTTCTTT. This sequence encodes CASSLEPVYTEAFF.